The T cell receptor beta chain under discussion was sequenced for a study of T cell responses to AZD1222 COVID-19 vaccine. Findings and caveats of the study: Donors, mostly white British, included more females; clonal diversity was possibly underestimated. Among vaccine-associated CD4 TCRs, coverage spanned spike, with dominance at 160-218 and 743-854.

V was shortened by 2 bases and J by 1 base, with 11 bases between the two germline ends. The germline V gene has CDR1 WNHNN and CDR2 SYGVQD (reference sequence). This CDR3 region has 16 residues. The data were produced by immunoSEQ multiplex PCR, yet TCRdb's version contains in-frame clones alone and is incomplete. The profile shows 100,000 to 130,000 clones, roughly 89% of them singletons. About this clone: As yet, its antigen is unknown.

The sample here was peripheral blood, taken on day 0 of MenACWY control vaccination. The chain combines TRBV10-1 with TRBJ2-2; a weak D match, TRBD2 (5 bases). This receptor was taken from an adult in good health. The CDR3 nucleotides read TGCGCCAGCAGTGAGGAGGGCCGCGGGAACACCGGGGAGCTGTTTTTT. It is translated as CASSEEGRGNTGELFF.